This T cell receptor (beta chain) was sequenced for a study of preoperative IRX-2 immunotherapy in early breast cancer. This CDR3 comprises 13 residues. Germline V CDR1 and CDR2: MNHNS, SASEGT. V shed 0 bases and J shed 8 bases, with 10 bases lying between them. Indicated treatment: preoperative locoregional IRX-2 cytokine immunotherapy. Patients received preoperative, locoregional IRX-2 cytokine immunotherapy in a phase Ib study. The assay was immunoSEQ multiplex PCR, and TCRdb's table has in-frame clones only and misses some. The sample has 40,000 to 50,000 clones; roughly 80% are singletons. The sample here was tumor tissue, taken after IRX-2 immunotherapy. The chain couples TRBV6-1 to TRBJ1-2, with D perhaps TRBD1 (5 bases). The source of this sequence is a human donor with breast cancer. In DNA form, the CDR3 reads TGTGCCAGCAGTGAAGCGGGGGTTTACGGCTACACCTTC. Protein sequence: CASSEAGVYGYTF.